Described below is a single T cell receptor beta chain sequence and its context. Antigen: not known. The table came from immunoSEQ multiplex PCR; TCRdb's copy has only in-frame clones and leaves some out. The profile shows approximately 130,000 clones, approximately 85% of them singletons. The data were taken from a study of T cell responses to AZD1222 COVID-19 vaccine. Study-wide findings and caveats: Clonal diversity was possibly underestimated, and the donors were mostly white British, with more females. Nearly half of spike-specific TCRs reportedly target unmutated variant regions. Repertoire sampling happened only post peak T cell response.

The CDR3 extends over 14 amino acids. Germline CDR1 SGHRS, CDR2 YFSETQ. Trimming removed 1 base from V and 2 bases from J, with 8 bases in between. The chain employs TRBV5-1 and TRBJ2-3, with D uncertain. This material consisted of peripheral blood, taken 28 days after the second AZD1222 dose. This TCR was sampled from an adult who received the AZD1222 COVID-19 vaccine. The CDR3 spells CASSLYLPTDTQYF. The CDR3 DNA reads TGCGCCAGCAGCTTGTACCTCCCCACAGATACGCAGTATTTT.